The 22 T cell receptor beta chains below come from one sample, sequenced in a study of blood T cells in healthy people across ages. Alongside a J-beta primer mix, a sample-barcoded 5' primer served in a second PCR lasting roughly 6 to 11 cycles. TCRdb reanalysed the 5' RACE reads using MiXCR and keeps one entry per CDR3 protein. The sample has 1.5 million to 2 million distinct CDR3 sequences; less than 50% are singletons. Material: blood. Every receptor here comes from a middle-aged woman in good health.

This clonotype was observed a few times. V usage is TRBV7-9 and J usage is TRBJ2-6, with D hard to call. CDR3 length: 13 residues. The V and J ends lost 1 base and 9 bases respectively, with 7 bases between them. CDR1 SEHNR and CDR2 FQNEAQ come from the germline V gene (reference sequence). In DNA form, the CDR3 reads TGTGCCAGCAGCTTAGTAACAGTCAACGTCCTGACTTTC. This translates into CASSLVTVNVLTF.

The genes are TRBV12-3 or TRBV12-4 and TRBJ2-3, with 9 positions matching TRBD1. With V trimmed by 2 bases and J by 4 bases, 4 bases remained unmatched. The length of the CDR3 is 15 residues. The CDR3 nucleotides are TGTGCCAGCAGTTTAAGGAGACAGGGGGCAGATACGCAGTATTTT. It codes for CASSLRRQGADTQYF.

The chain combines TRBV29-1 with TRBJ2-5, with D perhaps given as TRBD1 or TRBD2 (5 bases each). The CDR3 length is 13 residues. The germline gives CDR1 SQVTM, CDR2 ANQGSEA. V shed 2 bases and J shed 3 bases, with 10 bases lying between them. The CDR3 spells CSVEWGTEETQYF. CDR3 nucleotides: TGCAGCGTTGAATGGGGGACCGAAGAGACCCAGTACTTC.

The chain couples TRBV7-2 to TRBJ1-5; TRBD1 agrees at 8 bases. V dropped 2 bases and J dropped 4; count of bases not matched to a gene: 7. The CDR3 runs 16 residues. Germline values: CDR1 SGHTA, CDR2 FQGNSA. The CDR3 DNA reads TGTGCCAGCAGCTTAAGGGCAGGGGGCCAAAATCAGCCCCAGCATTTT. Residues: CASSLRAGGQNQPQHF.

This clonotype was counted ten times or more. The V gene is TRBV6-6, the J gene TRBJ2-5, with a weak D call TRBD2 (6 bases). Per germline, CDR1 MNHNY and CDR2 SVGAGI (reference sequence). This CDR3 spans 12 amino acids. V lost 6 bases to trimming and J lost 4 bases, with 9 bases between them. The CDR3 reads CASSYGRETQYF. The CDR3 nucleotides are TGTGCCAGCAGCTACGGGAGAGAGACCCAGTACTTC.

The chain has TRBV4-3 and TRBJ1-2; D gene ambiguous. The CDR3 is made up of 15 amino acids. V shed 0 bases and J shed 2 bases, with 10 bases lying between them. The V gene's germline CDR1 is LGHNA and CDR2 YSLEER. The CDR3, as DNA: TGCGCCAGCAGCCAAGAGGGCGGGGTGAACTATGGCTACACCTTC. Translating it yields CASSQEGGVNYGYTF.

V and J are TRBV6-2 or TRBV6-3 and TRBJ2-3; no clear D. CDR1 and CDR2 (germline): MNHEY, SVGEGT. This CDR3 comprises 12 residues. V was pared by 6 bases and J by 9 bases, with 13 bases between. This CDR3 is CASRLMRRTQYF. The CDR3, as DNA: TGTGCCAGCAGGTTAATGCGGCGGACGCAGTATTTT.

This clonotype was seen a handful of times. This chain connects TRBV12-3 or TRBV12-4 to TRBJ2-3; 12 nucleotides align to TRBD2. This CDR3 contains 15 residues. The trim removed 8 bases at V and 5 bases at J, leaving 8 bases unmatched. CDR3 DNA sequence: TGTGCCAGCCTACTAGCGGGGGGCCCCCAAGATACGCAGTATTTT. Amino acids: CASLLAGGPQDTQYF.

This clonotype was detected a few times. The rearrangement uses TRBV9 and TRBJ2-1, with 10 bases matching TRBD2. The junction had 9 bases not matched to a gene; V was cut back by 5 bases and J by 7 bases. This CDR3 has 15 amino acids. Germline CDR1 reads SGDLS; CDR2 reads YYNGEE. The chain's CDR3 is CASSELAGMANEQFF. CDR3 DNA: TGTGCCAGCAGTGAACTAGCGGGGATGGCAAATGAGCAGTTCTTC.

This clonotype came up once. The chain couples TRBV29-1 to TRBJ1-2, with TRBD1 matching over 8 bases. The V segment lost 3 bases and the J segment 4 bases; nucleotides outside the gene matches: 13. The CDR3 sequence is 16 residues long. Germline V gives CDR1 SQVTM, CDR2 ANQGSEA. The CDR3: CSVDKDRAPDVYGYTF. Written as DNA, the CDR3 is TGCAGCGTTGACAAGGACAGGGCACCTGATGTCTATGGCTACACCTTC.

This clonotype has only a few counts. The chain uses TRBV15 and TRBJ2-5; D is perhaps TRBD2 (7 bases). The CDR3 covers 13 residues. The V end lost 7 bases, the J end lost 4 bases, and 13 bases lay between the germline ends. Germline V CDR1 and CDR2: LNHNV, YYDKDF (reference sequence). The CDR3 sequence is CATKGGFGETQYF. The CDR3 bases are TGTGCCACCAAGGGGGGGTTTGGAGAGACCCAGTACTTC.

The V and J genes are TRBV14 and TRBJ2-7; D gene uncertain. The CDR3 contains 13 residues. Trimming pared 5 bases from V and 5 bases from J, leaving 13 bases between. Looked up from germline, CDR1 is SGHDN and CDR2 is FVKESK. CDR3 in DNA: TGTGCCAGCAGCAGGGAAGTTCGACACGAGCAGTACTTC. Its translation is CASSREVRHEQYF.

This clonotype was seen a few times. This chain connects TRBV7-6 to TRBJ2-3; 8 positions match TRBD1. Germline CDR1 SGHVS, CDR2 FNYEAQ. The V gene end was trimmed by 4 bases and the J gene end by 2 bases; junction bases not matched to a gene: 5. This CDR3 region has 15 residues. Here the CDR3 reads CASSSRQGTTDTQYF. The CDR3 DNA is TGTGCCAGCAGCTCCCGACAGGGGACCACAGATACGCAGTATTTT.

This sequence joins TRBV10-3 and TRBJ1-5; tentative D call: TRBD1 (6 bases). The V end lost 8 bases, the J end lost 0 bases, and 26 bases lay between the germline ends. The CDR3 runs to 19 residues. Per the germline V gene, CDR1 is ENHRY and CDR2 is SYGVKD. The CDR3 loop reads CAIPGQATGPEGSNQPQHF. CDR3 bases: TGTGCCATCCCTGGGCAGGCGACAGGCCCTGAGGGTAGCAATCAGCCCCAGCATTTT.

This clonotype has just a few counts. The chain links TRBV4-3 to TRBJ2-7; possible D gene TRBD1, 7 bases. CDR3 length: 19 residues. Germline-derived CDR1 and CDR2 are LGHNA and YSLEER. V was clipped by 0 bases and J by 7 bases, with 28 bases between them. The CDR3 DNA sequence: TGCGCCAGCAGCCAAGATCCAGGGGGGCGACCTATTACTAACTGGGAGCAGTACTTC. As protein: CASSQDPGGRPITNWEQYF.

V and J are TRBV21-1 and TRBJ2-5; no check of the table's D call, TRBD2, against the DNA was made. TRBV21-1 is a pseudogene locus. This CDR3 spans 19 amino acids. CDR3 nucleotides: TGTGCCAGCAAGGGGATTAGTACTAGCGGGGGGCCCTTTCCAGAGACCCAGTACTTC. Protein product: CASKGISTSGGPFPETQYF.

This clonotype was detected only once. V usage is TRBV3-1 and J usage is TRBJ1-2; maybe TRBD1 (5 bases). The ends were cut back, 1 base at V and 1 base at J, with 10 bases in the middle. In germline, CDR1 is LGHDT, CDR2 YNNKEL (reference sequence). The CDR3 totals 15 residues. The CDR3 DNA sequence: TGTGCCAGCAGCCAAGTTGACAGCTATAACTATGGCTACACCTTC. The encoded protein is CASSQVDSYNYGYTF.

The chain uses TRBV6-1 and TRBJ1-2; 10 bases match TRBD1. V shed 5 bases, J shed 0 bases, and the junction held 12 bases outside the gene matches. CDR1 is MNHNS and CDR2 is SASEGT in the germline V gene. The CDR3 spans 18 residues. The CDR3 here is CASSTRPVGQGANYGYTF. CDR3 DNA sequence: TGTGCCAGCAGTACCCGCCCCGTAGGACAGGGGGCTAACTATGGCTACACCTTC.

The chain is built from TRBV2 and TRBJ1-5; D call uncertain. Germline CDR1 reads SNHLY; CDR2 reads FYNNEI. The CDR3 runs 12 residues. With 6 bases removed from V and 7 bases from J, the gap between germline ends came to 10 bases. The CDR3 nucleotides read TGTGCCAGCAGCGGAGAGAGGCAGCCCCAGCATTTT. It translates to CASSGERQPQHF.

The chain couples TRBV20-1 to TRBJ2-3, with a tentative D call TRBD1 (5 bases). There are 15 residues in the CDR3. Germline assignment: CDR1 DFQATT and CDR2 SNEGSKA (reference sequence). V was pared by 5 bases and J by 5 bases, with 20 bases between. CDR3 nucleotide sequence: TGCAGTGCTCGGCTAGGGGCAGGTGTGAGAGATACGCAGTATTTT. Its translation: CSARLGAGVRDTQYF.

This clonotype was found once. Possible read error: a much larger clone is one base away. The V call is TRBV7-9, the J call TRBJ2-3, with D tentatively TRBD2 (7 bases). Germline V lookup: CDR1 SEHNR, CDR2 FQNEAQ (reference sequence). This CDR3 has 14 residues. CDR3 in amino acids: CASSFGGPTDAQYF. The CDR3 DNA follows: TGTGCCAGCAGCTTCGGGGGGCCCACAGATGCGCAGTATTTT.

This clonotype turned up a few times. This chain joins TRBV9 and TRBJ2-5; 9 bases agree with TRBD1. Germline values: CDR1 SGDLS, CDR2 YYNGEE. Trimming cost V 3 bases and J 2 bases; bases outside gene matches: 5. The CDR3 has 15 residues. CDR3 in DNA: TGTGCCAGCAGCGGAAACAGGGGGCAACAAGAGACCCAGTACTTC. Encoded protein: CASSGNRGQQETQYF.